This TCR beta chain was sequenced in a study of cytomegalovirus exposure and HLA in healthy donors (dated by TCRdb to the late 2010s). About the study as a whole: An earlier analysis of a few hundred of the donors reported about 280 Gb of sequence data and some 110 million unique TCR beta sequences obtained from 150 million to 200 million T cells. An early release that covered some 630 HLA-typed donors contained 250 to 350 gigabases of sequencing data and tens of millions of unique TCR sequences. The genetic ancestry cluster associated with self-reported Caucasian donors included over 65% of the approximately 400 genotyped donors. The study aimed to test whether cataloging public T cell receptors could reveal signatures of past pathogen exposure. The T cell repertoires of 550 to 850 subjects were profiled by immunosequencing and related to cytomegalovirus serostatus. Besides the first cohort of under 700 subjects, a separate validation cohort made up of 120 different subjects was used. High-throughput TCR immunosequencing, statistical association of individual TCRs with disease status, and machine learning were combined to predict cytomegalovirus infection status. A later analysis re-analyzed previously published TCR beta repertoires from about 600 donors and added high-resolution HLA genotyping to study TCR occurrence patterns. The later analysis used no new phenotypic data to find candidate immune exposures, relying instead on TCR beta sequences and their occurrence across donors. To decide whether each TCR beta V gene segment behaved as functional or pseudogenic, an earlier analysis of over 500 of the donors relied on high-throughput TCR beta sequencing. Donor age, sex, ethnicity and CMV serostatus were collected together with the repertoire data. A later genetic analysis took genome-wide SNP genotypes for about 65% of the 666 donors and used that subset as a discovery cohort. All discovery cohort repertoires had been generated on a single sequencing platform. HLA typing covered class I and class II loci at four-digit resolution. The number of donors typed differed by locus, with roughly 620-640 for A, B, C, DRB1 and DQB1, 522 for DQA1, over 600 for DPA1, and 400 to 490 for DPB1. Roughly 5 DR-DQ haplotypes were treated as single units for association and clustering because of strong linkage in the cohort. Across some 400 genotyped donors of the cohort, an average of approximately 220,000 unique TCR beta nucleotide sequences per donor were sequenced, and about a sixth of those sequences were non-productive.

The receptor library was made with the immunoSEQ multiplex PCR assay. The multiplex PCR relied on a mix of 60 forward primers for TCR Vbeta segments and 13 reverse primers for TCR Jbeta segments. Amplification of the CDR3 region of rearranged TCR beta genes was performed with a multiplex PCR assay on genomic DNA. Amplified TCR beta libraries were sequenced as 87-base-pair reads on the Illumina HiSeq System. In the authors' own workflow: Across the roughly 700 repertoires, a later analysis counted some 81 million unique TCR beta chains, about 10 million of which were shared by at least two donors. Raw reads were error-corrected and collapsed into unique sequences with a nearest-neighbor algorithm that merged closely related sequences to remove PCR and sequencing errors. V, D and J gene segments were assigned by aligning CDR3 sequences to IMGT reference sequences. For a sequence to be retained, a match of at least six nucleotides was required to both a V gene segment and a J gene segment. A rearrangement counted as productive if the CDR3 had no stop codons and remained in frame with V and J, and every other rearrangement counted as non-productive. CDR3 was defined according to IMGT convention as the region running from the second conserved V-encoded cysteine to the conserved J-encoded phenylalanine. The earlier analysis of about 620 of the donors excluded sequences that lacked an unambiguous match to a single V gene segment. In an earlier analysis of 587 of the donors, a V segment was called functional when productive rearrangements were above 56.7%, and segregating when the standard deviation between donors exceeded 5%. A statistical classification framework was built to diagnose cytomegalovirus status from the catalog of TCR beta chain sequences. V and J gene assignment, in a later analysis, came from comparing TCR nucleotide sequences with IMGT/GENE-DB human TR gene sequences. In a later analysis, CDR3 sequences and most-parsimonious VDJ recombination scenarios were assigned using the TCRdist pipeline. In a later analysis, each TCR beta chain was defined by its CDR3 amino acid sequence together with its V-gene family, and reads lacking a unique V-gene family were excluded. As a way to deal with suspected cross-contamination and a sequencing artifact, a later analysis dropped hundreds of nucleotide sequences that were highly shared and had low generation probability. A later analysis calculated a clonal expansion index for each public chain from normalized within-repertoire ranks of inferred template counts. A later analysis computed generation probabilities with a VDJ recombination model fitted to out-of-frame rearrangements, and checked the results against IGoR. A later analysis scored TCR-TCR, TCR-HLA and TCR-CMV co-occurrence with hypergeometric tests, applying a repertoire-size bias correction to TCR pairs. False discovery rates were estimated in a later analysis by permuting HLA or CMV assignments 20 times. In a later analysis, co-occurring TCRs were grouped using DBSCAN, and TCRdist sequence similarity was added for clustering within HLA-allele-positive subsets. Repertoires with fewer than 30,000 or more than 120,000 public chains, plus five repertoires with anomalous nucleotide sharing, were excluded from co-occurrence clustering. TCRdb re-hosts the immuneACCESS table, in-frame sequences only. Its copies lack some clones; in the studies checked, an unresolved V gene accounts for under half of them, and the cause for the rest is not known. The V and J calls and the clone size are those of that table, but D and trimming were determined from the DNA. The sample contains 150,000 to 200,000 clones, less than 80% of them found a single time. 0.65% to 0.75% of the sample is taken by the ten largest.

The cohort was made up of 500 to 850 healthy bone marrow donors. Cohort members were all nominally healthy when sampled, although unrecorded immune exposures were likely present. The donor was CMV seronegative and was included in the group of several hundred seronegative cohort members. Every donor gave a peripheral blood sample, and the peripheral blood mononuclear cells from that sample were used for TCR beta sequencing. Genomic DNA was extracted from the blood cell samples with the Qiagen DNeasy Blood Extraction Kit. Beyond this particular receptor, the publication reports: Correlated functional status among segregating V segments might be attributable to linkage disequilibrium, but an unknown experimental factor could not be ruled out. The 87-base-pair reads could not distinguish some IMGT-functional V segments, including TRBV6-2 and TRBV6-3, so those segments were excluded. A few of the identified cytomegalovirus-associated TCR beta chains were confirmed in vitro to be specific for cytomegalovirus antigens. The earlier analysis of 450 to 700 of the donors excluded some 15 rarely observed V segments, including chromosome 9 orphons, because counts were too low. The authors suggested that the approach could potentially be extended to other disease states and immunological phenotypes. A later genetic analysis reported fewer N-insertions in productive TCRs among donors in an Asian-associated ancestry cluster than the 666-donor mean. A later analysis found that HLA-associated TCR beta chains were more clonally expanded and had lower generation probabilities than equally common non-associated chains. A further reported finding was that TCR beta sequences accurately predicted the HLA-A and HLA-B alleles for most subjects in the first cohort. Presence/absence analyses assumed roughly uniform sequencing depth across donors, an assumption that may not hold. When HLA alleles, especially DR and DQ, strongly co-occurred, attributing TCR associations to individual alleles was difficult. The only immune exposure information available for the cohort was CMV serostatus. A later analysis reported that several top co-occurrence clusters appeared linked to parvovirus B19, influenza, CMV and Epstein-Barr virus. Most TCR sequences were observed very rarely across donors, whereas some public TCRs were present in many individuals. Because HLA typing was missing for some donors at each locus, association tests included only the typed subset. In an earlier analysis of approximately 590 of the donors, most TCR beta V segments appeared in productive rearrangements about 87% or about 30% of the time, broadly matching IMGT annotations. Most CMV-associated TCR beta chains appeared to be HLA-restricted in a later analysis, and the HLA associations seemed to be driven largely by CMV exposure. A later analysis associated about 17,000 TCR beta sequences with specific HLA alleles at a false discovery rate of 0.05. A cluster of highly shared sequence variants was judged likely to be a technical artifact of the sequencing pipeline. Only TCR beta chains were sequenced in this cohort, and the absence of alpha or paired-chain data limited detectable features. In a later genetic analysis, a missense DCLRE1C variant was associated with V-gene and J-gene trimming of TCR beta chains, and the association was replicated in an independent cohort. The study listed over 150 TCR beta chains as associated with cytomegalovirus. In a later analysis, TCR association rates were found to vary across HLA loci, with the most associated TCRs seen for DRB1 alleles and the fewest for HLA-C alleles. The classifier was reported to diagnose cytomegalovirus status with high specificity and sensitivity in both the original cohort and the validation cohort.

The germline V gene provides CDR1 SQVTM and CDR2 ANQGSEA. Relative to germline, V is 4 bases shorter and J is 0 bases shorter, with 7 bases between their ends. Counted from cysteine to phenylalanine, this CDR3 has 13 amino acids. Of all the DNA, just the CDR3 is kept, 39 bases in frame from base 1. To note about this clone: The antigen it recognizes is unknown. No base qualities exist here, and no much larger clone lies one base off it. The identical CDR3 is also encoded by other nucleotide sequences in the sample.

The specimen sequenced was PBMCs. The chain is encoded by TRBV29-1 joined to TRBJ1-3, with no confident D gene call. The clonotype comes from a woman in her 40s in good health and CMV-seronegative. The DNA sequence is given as TGCAGCGTTGGGGCGAGCTCTGGAAACACCATATATTTT. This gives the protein CSVGASSGNTIYF.